Included here is one T cell receptor beta chain sequence, with context. Antigen unknown. This sample is part of a study of cytomegalovirus exposure and HLA in healthy donors. Study background: Most donors, just over 80% of a few hundred genotyped, fell in the Caucasian-associated ancestry cluster. Findings and limits, study-wide: Another analysis was done later, and it associated 16,951 TCR beta sequences with HLA alleles at 0.05 false discovery rate. In vitro experiments confirmed that a few CMV-associated chains were specific for CMV antigens. A previous analysis found most TCR beta V segments productive roughly 90% or roughly 30% of the time.

After removal of 5 bases from V and 7 bases from J, the junction contained 20 bases not matched to a gene. From germline, CDR1 is MDHEN and CDR2 SYDVKM. CDR3 length: 19 amino acids. PCR involved 60 Vbeta and 13 Jbeta primers. The data were produced by immunoSEQ multiplex PCR, yet TCRdb's version contains in-frame clones alone and is incomplete. The sample shows approximately 200,000 clones, approximately 80% of them seen only once. The J gene is TRBJ2-5, the V gene TRBV28, with 12 bases identical to TRBD2. The sequence was collected from a girl under 18 in good health and CMV-seronegative. Sequencing was done on a sample of PBMCs. CDR3 protein: CASSPLDRGLAGGPGTQYF. The DNA for the CDR3 is TGTGCCAGCAGTCCACTTGACAGGGGGCTAGCGGGAGGGCCAGGGACCCAGTACTTC.